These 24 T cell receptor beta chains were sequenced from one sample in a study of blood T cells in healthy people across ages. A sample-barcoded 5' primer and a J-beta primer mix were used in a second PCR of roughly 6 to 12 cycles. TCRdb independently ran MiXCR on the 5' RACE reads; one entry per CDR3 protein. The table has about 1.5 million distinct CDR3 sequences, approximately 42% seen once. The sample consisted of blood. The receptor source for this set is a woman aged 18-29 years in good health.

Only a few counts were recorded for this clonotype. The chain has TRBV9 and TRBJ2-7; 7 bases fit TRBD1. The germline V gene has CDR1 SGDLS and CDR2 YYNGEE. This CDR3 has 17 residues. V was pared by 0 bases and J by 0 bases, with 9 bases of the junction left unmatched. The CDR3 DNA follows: TGTGCCAGCAGCGTAGTCCACCGGGACAGCCTCTCCTACGAGCAGTACTTC. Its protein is CASSVVHRDSLSYEQYF.

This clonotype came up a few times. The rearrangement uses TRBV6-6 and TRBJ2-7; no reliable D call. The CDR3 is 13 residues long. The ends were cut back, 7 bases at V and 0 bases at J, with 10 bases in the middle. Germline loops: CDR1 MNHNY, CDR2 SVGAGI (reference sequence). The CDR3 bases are TGTGCCAGCACCCTGGCTGGCTCCTACGAGCAGTACTTC. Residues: CASTLAGSYEQYF.

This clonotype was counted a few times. The CDR3 sequence: CASSTQGTDTQYF. Written as DNA, the CDR3 is TGTGCCAGCAGTACTCAGGGCACAGATACGCAGTATTTT. This sequence joins TRBV25-1 and TRBJ2-3; D unclear. The germline gives CDR1 MGHDK, CDR2 SYGVNS. V lost 5 bases and J lost 1, with 7 bases in between. The CDR3 totals 13 residues.

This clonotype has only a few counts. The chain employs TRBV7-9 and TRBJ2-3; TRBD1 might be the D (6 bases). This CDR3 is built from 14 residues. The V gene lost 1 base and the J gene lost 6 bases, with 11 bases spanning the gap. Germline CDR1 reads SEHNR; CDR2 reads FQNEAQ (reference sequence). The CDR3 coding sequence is TGTGCCAGCAGCTTAGACAGGGACGGTGATACGCAGTATTTT. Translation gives CASSLDRDGDTQYF.

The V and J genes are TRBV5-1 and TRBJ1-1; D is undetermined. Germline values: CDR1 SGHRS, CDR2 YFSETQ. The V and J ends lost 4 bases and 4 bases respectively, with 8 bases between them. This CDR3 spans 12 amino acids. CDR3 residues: CASSRGATEAFF. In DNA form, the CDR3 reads TGCGCCAGCAGCCGTGGAGCCACTGAAGCTTTCTTT.

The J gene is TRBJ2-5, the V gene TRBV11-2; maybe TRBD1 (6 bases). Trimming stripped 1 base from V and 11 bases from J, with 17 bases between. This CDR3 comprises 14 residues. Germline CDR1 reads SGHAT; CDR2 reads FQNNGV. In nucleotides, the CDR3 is TGTGCCAGCAGCTTAGGGGGGCCGCACAATGAGCAGTACTTC. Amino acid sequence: CASSLGGPHNEQYF. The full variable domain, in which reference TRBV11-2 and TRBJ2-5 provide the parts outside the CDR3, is EAGVAQSPRYKIIEKRQSVAFWCNPISGHATLYWYQQILGQGPKLLIQFQNNGVVDDSQLPKDRFSAERLKGVDSTLKIQPAKLEDSAVYLCASSLGGPHNEQYFGPGTRLLVL.

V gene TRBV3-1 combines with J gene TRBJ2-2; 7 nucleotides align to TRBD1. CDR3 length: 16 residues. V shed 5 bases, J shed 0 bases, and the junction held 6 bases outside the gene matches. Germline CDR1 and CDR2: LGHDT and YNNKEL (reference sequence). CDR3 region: CASSRTTGANTGELFF. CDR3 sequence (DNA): TGTGCCAGCAGCAGGACAACAGGGGCGAACACCGGGGAGCTGTTTTTT.

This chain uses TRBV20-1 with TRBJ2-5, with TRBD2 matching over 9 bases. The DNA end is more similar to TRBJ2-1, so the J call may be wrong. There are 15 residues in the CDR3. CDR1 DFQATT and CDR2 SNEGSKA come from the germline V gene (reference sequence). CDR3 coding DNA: TGCAGTGCCCGGATGCGGGGGGGGTTCCAAGAGACCCAGTTCTTC. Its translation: CSARMRGGFQETQFF.

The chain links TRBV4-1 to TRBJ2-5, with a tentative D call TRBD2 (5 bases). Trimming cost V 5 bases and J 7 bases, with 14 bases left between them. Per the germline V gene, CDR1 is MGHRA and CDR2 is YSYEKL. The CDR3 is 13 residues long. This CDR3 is CASSEGPEGTQYF. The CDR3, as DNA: TGCGCCAGCAGCGAGGGCCCCGAGGGGACCCAGTACTTC.

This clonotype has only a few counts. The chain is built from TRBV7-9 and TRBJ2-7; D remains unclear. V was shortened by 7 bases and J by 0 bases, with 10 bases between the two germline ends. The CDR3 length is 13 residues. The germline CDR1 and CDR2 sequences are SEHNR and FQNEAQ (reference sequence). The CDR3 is CASTIKSSYEQYF. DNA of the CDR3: TGTGCCAGCACCATCAAGAGCTCCTACGAGCAGTACTTC.

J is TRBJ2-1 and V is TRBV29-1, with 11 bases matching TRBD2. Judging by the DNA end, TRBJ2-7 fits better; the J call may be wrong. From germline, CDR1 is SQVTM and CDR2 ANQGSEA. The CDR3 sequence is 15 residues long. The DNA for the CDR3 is TGCAGCGTTGATCTCCTAGCGGGGGGAACGGGTGAGCAGTACTTC. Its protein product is CSVDLLAGGTGEQYF.

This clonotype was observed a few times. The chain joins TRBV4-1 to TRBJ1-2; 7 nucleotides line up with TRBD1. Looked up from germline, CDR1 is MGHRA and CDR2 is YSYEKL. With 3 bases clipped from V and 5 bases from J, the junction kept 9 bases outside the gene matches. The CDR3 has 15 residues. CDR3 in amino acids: CASSQATLQGYGYTF. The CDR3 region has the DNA TGCGCCAGCAGCCAGGCGACGTTACAGGGGTATGGCTACACCTTC.

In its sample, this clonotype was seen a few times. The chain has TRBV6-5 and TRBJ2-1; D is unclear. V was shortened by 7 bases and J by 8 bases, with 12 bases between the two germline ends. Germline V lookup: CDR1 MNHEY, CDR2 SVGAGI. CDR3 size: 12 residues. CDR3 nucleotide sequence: TGTGCCAGCACCAACCCCACCCATGAGCAGTTCTTC. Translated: CASTNPTHEQFF.

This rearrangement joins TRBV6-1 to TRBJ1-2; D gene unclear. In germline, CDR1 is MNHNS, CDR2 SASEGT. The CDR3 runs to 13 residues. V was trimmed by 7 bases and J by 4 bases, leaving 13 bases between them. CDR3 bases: TGTGCCAGCATGGAGGACGGAACCTATGGCTACACCTTC. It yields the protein CASMEDGTYGYTF.

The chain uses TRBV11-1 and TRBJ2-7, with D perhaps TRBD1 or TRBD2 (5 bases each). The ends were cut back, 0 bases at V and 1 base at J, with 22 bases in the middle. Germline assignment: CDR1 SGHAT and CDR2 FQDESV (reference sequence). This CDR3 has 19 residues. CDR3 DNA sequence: TGTGCCAGCAGCTTAGCGCCCGGGACGCTAACAGCCGGATCCTACGAGCAGTACTTC. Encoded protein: CASSLAPGTLTAGSYEQYF.

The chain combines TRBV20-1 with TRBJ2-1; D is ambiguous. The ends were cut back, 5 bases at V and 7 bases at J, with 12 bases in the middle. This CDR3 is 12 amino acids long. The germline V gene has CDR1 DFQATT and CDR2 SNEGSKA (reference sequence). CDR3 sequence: CSAGQSVNEQFF. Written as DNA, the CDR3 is TGCAGTGCTGGGCAGTCGGTGAATGAGCAGTTCTTC.

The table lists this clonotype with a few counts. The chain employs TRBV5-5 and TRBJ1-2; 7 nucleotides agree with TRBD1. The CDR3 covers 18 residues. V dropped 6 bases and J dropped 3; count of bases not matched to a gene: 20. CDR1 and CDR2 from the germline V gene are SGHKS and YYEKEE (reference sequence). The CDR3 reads CASITDRDRISKYYGYTF. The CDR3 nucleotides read TGTGCCAGCATCACAGACCGGGACAGAATATCAAAGTACTATGGCTACACCTTC.

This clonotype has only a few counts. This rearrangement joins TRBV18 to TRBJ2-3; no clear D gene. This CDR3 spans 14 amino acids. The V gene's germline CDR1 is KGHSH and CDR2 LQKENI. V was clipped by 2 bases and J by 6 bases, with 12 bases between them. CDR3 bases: TGTGCCAGCTCACCATTACCGAGGTCCGATACGCAGTATTTT. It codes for CASSPLPRSDTQYF.

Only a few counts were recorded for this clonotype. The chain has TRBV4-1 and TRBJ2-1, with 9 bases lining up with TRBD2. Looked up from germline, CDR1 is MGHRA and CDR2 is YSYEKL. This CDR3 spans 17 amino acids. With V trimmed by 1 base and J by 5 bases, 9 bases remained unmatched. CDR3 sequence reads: CASSQGLASGIHNEQFF. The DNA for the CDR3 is TGCGCCAGCAGCCAAGGTCTCGCTAGCGGGATCCACAATGAGCAGTTCTTC.

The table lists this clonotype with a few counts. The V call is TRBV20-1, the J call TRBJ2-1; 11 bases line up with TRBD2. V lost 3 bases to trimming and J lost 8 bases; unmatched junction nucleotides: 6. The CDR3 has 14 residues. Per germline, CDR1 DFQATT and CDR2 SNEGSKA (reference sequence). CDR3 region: CSASGLAGGDEQFF. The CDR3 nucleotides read TGCAGTGCTAGCGGGCTAGCGGGAGGCGATGAGCAGTTCTTC.

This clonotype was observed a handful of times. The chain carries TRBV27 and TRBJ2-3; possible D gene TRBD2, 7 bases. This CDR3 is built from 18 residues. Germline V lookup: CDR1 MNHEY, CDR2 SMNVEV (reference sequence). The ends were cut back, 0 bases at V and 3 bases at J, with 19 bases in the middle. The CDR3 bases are TGTGCCAGCAGTTTATCCCGGGCTCCGGGGGGCCAAACAGATACGCAGTATTTT. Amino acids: CASSLSRAPGGQTDTQYF.

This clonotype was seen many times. This chain's CDR3 is CSVGWSYEQYF. The DNA for the CDR3 is TGCAGCGTTGGGTGGTCCTACGAGCAGTACTTC. The chain combines TRBV29-1 with TRBJ2-7; D remains ambiguous. Germline V gene sequence: CDR1 SQVTM, CDR2 ANQGSEA. The CDR3 consists of 11 residues. Trimming removed 4 bases at V and 1 base at J, with 5 bases between.

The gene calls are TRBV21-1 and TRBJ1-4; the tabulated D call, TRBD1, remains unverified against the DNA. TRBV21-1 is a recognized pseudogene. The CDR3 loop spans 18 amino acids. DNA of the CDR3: TGTTTGATGGGGGTGACAGGGTTCCCGCGTTGGACTAATGAAAAACTGTTTTTT. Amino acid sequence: CLMGVTGFPRWTNEKLFF.

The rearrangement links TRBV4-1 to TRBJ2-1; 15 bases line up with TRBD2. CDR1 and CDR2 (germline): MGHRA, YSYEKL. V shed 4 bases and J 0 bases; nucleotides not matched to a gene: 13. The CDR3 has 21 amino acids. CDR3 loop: CASSLRLEGLAGGRSYNEQFF. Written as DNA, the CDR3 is TGCGCCAGCAGCCTAAGATTGGAAGGACTAGCGGGAGGGCGCTCCTACAATGAGCAGTTCTTC.